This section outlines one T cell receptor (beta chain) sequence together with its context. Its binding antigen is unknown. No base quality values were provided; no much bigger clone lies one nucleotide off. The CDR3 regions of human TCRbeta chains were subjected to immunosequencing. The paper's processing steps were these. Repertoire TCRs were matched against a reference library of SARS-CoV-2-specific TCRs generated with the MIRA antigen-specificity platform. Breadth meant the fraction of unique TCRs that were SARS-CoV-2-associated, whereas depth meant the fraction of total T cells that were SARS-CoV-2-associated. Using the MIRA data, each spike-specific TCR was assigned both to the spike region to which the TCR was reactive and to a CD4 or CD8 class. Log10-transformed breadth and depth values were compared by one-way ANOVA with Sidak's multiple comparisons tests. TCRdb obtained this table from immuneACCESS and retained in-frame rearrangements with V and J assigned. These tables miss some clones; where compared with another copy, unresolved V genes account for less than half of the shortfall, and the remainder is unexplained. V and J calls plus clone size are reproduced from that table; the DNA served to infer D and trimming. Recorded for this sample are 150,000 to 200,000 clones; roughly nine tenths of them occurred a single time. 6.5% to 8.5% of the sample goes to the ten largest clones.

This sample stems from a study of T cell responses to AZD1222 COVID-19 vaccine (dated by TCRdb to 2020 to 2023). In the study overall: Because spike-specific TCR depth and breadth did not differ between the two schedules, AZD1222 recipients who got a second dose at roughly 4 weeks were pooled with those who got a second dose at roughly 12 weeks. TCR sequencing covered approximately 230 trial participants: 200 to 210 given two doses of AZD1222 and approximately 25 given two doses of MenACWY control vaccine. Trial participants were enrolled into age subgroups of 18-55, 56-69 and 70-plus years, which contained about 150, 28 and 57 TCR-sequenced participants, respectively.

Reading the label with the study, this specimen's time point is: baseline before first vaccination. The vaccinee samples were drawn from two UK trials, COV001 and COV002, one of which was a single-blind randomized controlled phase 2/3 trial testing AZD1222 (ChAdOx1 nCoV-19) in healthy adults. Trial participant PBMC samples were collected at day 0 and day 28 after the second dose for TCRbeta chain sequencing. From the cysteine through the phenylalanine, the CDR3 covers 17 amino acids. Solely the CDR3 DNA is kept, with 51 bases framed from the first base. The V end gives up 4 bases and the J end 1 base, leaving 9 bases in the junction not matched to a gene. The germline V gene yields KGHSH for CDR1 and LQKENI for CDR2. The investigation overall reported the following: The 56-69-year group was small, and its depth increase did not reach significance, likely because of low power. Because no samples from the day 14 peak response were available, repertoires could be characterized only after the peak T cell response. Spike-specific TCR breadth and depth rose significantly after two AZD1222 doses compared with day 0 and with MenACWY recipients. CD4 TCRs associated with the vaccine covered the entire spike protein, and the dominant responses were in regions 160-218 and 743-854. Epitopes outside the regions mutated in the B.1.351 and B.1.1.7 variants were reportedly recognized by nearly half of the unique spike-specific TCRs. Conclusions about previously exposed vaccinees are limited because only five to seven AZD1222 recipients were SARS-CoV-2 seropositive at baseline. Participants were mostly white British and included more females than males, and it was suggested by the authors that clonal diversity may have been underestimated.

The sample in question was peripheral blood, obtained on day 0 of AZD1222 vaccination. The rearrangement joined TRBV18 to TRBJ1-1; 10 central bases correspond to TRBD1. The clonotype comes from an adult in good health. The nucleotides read TGTGCCAGCTCACAACGCAGGGACAGGGGTGCGAACACTGAAGCTTTCTTT. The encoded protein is CASSQRRDRGANTEAFF.